The clone carrying this T cell receptor (beta chain) was recorded a few times. The CDR3 totals 16 residues. V gave up 0 bases and J gave up 1 base, with 14 bases separating them. Germline CDR1 is SGHRS and CDR2 is YFSETQ. The data belong to a study of control samples from healthy donors and cancer patients. This table comes from immunoSEQ multiplex PCR, and its TCRdb copy is limited to in-frame clones, with some not included. The top ten hold around a quarter of the sample, which has fewer than 25,000 clones, approximately 80% seen once. The chain combines TRBV5-1 with TRBJ2-7, with D perhaps matching TRBD2 (6 bases). Material for sequencing was PBMCs. The clonotype originates from a man in his 60s with head and neck cancer. CDR3 in amino acids: CASSLVEGSGSYEQYF. The DNA of the CDR3 is TGCGCCAGCAGCTTGGTGGAGGGCAGCGGGTCCTACGAGCAGTACTTC.